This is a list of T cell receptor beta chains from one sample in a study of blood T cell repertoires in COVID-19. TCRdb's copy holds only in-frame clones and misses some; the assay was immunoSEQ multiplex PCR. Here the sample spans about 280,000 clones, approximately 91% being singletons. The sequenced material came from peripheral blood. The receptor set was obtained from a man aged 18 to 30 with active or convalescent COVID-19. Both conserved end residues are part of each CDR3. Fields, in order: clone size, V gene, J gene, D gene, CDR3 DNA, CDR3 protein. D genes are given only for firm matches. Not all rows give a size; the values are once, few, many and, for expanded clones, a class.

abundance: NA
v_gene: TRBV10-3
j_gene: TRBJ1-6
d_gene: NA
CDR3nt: TGTGCCATCAGTGATACCCCAGGGGCTCAATCACCCCTCCACTTT
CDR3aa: CAISDTPGAQSPLHF

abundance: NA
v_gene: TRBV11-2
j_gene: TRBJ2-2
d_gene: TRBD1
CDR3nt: TGTGCCAGCAGCTTATTCTGGGGGACAGGGGGGAACACCGGGGAGCTGTTTTTT
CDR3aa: CASSLFWGTGGNTGELFF

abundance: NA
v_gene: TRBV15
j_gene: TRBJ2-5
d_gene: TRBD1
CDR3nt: TGTGCCACCAGCGGACGACCGGGACAGGGGGAAGAGACCCAGTACTTC
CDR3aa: CATSGRPGQGEETQYF

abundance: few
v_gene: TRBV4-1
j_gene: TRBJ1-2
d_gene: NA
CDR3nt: TGCGCCAGCAGCCAATCTACAGGGCCTGGAGGCTACACCTTC
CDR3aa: CASSQSTGPGGYTF

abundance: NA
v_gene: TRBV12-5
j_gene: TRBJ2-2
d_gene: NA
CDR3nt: TGTGCTAGTGGTTTTTTCAGCACCGGGGAGCTGTTTTTT
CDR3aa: CASGFFSTGELFF

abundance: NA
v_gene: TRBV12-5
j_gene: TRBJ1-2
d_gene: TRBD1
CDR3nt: TGTGCTAGTGGGCGCGGGGGGACAGCTCCTAACTATGGCTACACCTTC
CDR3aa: CASGRGGTAPNYGYTF

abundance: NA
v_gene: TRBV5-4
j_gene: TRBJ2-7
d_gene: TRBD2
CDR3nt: TGTGCCAGCAGCTTCGGGACTAGCGGATACGAGCAGTACTTC
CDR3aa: CASSFGTSGYEQYF

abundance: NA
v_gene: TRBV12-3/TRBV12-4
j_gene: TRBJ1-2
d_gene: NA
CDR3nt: TGTGCCAGCAGCCCACGGGATGGCTACACCTTC
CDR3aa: CASSPRDGYTF

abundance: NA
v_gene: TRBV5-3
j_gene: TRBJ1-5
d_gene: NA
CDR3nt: TGTGCCAGAAGCTTCCAGGGGAATCAGCCCCAGCATTTT
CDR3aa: CARSFQGNQPQHF

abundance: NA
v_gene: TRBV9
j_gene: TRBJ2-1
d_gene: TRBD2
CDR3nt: TGTGCCAGCAGCCAGACCGGGACTAGCGGCCACAATGAGCAGTTCTTC
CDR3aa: CASSQTGTSGHNEQFF

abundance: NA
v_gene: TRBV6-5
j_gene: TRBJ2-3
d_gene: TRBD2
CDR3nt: TGTGCCAGCAGTTACTCGCGGGGGGGCAGAGATACGCAGTATTTT
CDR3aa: CASSYSRGGRDTQYF

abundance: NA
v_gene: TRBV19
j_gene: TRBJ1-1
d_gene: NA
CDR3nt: TGTGCCAGTATTGCGGGAGGGCGAGCTTTCTTT
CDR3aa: CASIAGGRAFF

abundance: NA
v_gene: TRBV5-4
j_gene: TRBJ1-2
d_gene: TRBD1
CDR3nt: TGTGCCAGCAGCGTGGACAGGACAGGATACTATGGCTACACCTTC
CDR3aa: CASSVDRTGYYGYTF

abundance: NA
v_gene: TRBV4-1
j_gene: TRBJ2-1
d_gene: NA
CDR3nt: TGCGCCAGCAAAAATACAGGGTACAATGAGCAGTTCTTC
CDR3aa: CASKNTGYNEQFF

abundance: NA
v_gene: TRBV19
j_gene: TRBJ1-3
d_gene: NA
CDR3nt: TGTGCCACTCAACCCGGGGGGCTATTTGGAAACACCATATATTTT
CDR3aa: CATQPGGLFGNTIYF

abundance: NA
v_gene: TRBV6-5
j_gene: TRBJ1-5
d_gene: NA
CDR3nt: TGTGCCAGCACACCAGGGATGCGTCAGCCCCAGCATTTT
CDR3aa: CASTPGMRQPQHF

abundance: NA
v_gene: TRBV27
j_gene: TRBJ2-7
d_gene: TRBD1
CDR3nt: TGTGCCAGCAGTTTACGCGGACAGGGGGCTTTCTTCTACGAGCAGTACTTC
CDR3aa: CASSLRGQGAFFYEQYF

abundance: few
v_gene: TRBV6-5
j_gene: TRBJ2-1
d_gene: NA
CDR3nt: TGTGCCAGCAGTTACTCACAGCATGAGCAGTTCTTC
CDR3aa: CASSYSQHEQFF

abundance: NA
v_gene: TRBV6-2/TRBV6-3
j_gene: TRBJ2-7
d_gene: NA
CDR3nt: TGTGCCAGCAGTGAGGGTTGGGTCGGTGACGAGCAGTACTTC
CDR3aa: CASSEGWVGDEQYF

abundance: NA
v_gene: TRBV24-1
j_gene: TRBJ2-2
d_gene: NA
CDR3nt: TGTGCCACCAGTGATTTGCTCGGGGAGCTGTTTTTT
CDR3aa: CATSDLLGELFF

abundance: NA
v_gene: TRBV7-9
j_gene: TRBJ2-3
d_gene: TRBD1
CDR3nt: TGTGCCAGCAGCCCCCCGGACAGGCTCGGTGGAGATACGCAGTATTTT
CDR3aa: CASSPPDRLGGDTQYF

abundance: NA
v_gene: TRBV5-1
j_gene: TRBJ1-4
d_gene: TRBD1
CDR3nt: TGCGCCAGCAGCGAAGGGACAGCTTATGAAAAACTGTTTTTT
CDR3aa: CASSEGTAYEKLFF

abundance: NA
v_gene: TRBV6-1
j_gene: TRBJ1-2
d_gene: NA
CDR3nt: TGTGCCAGCAGTGAAAACAGGATAGATGGCTACACCTTC
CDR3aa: CASSENRIDGYTF

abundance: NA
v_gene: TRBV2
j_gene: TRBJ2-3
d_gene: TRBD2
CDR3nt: TGTGCCAGCAGAGAGGCTAGCGGGGGGACAGATACGCAGTATTTT
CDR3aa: CASREASGGTDTQYF

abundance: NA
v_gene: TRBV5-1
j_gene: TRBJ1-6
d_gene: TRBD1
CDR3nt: TGCGCCAGCAGCTTGGCGGGACAGGGGAATTCACCCCTCCACTTT
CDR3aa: CASSLAGQGNSPLHF

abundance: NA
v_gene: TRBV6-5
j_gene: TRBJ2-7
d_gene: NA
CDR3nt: TGTGCCAGCAGTTTAGGACAGATCTACGAGCAGTACTTC
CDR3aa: CASSLGQIYEQYF

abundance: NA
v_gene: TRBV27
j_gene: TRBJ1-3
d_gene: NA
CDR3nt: TGTGCCAGCAGTTTGACAGGTGGAAACACCATATATTTT
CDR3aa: CASSLTGGNTIYF

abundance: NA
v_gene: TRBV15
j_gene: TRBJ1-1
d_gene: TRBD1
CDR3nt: TGTGCCACCAGCAGAGCCAGGGACAGGTCCACTGAAGCTTTCTTT
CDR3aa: CATSRARDRSTEAFF

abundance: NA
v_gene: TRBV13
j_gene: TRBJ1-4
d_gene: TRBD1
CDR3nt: TGTGCCAGCAGCTCGGGACAGGGCGGTGAAAAACTGTTTTTT
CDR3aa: CASSSGQGGEKLFF

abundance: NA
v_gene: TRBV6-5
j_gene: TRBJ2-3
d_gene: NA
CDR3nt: TGTGCCAGCAGGGCAGGCCAGGCGACAGATACGCAGTATTTT
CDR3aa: CASRAGQATDTQYF

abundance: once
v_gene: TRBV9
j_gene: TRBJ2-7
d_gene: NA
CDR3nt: TGTGCCAGCAGCGGGCGGGACAGCTCCTACGAGCAGTACTTC
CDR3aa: CASSGRDSSYEQYF

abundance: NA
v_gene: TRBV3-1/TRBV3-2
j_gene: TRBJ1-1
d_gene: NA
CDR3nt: TGTGCCAGCAGCCAAGGGCAACAGCCGAACACTGAAGCTTTCTTT
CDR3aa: CASSQGQQPNTEAFF

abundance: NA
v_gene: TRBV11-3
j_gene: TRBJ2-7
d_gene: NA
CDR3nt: TGTGCCAGCAGCCGCACAGGGTACCACGAGCAGTACTTC
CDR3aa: CASSRTGYHEQYF

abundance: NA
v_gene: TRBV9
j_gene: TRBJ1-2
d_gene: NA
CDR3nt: TGTGCCAGCAGCGCCGGGGTTTCGGAGAGGTTGTATGGCTACACCTTC
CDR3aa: CASSAGVSERLYGYTF

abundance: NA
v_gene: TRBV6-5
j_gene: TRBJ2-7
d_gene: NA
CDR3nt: TGTGCCAGCAGTCGGTTAGATGCCTACGAGCAGTACTTC
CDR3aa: CASSRLDAYEQYF

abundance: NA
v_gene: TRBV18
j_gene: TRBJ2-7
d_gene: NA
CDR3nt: TGTGCCAGCTCACCACCTGGCAGGGCCGCCTACGAGCAGTACTTC
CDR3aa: CASSPPGRAAYEQYF

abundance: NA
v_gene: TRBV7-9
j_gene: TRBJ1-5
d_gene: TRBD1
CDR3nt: TGTGCCAGCAGCCTGGGGACAGCAAACTCCAATCAGCCCCAGCATTTT
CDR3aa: CASSLGTANSNQPQHF

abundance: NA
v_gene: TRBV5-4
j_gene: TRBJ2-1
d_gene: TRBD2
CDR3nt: TGTGCCAGCAGCTTTCTGGTCTCTAGCGGGGGGGTTGGTAGTGAGCAGTTCTTC
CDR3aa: CASSFLVSSGGVGSEQFF

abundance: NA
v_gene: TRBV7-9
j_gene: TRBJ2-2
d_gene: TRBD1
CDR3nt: TGTGCCAGCAGCGTAACAGGGGAGCGCACCGGGGAGCTGTTTTTT
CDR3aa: CASSVTGERTGELFF

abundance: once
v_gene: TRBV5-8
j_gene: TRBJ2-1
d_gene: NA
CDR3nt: TGTGCCAGCAGGAGGGGGGGTTTAACTTATGAGCAGTTCTTC
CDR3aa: CASRRGGLTYEQFF

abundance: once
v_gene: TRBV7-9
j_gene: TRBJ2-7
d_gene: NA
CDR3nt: TGTGCCAGCAGCTTAGCGCCCGGGTCCGAGCAGTACTTC
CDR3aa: CASSLAPGSEQYF

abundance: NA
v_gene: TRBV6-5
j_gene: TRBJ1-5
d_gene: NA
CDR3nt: TGTGCCAGCAGTTACACTGGCGGTAGCAATCAGCCCCAGCATTTT
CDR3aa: CASSYTGGSNQPQHF

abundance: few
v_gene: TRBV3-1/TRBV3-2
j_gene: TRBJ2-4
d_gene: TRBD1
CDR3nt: TGTGCCAGCAGCCAAGGGACAGGACCACAAAACATTCAGTACTTC
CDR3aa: CASSQGTGPQNIQYF

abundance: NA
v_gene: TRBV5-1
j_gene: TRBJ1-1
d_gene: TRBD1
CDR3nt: TGCGCCAGCAGCTTGGCCGTTCCCGACAGGGAAGGCCATAAGCCTGAAGCTTTCTTT
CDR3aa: CASSLAVPDREGHKPEAFF

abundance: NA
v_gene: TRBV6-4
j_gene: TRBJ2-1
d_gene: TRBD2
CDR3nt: TGTGCCAGCAGTGATGGCGGGGGGGCCTTCAATGAGCAGTTCTTC
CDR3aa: CASSDGGGAFNEQFF

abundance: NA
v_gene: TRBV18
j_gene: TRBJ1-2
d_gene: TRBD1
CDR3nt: TGTGCCAGCTCACCAGGGCAGGGGGCGTACTATGGCTACACCTTC
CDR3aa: CASSPGQGAYYGYTF

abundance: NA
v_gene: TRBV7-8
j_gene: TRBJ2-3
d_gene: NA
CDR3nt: TGTGCCAGCAGCTTAGCGCTTTATAGGGGGAGCACAGATACGCAGTATTTT
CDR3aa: CASSLALYRGSTDTQYF

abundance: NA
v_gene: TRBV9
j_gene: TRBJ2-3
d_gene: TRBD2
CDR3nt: TGTGCCAGCAGCGAGCCACTAGCGGGGAGCACAGATACGCAGTATTTT
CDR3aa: CASSEPLAGSTDTQYF

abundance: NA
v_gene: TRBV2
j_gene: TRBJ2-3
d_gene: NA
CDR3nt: TGTGCCAGCAGTGAATCGGCCGAGGACACAGATACGCAGTATTTT
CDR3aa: CASSESAEDTDTQYF

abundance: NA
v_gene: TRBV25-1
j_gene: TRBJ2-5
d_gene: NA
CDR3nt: TGTGCCAGCAGTGAAAGGGGCGGAAAACAAGAGACCCAGTACTTC
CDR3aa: CASSERGGKQETQYF

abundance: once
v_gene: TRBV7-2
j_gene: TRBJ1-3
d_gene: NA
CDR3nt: TGTGCCAGCAGCCCCCTAGGGCGGGGTGGCTCTGGAAACACCATATATTTT
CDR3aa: CASSPLGRGGSGNTIYF